This T cell receptor beta chain was recovered during a study of T cells in Graves' hyperthyroidism and ophthalmopathy. Points from the study as a whole: The blood repertoire included most of the expanded thyroid clonotypes above 0.001.

This clonotype was seen a handful of times. Its antigen is unknown. A much larger clone is a single base away; this may be a read error. Pregnant or lactating patients were excluded, as were those with uncontrolled infection or other autoimmune disease. Together with thyroid ultrasound, orbital computed tomography, serum thyroxine and TRAb, clinical symptoms were used for diagnoses. The PBMCs were sourced from fresh peripheral blood (10 ml). This CDR3 comprises 15 residues. V dropped 5 bases and J dropped 3; count of bases not matched to a gene: 6. Germline-derived CDR1 and CDR2 are KGHSH and LQKENI. RNA transcripts yielded amplified TCR beta CDR3 regions. HTBI primers were used for first-round RT-PCR of the TCR CDR3. TCRdb fed the multiplex PCR reads into MiXCR, producing one record per CDR3 protein. Of over 700,000 distinct CDR3 sequences listed, 18% are singletons.

This chain links TRBV18 with TRBJ1-2, with TRBD1 identical over 10 bases. This clonotype was obtained from a woman in her fifties or sixties with Graves' hyperthyroidism that later progressed to Graves' ophthalmopathy. The specimen sequenced was blood. CDR3 sequence: CASSTDGTGDYGYTF. CDR3 sequence (DNA): TGTGCCAGCTCAACAGACGGGACAGGGGACTATGGCTACACCTTC.